This T cell receptor (beta chain) was observed in a study of cytomegalovirus exposure and HLA in healthy donors. Study results and limitations: There were about 160 TCR beta chains listed as cytomegalovirus-associated. There were a few CMV-associated chains whose specificity for CMV antigens was confirmed in vitro.

Deletions cut 9 bases from V and 0 bases from J, with 12 bases between. Germline-derived CDR1 and CDR2 are LNHDA and SQIVND (reference sequence). CDR3 length equals 14 residues. Data came from immunoSEQ multiplex PCR; TCRdb stores just in-frame clones and leaves some out. The profile covers about 240,000 clones, with approximately 84% appearing a single time and 1.2% taken by the ten largest. Separate from the roughly 700-subject first cohort, the roughly 120-subject validation cohort was the one that the donors belonged to. A word on this clone: Its specificity is not known.

The J gene is TRBJ1-5, the V gene TRBV19, with D possibly matching TRBD1 (5 bases). The TCR comes from a woman in her 30s in good health and CMV-seropositive. Source material: PBMCs. The CDR3 loop is CASGVRDSNQPQHF. The CDR3 DNA sequence: TGTGCCAGCGGTGTCAGGGATAGCAATCAGCCCCAGCATTTT. The entire variable domain, with the rest obtained from reference TRBV19 and TRBJ1-5, is as follows: DGGITQSPKYLFRKEGQNVTLSCEQNLNHDAMYWYRQDPGQGLRLIYYSQIVNDFQKGDIAEGYSVSREKKESFPLTVTSAQKNPTAFYLCASGVRDSNQPQHFGDGTRLSIL.